A selection of T cell receptor beta chains follows, all from one sample in a study of blood T cell repertoires in COVID-19. Assay: immunoSEQ multiplex PCR; the TCRdb copy retains only in-frame clones and omits some. The sample yields tens of thousands of clones, roughly 80% seen once. Sequencing was carried out using peripheral blood. Source of these receptors: a human donor in a cohort sampled during active COVID-19. CDR3s include the opening cysteine and the closing phenylalanine or tryptophan. The D gene is left open where the match is weak. A clone size is listed for some rows: how often the clone was seen (once, few, many), or a class if it is expanded.

V gene	clone size	J gene	D gene	CDR3 DNA	CDR3 protein
TRBV3-1/TRBV3-2	-	TRBJ2-6	-	TGTGCCAGCAGCCTTAGCTCTGGGGCCAACGTCCTGACTTTC	CASSLSSGANVLTF
TRBV11-2	once	TRBJ2-7	-	TGTGCCAGCAGCCCAAGGAGGGGCGAGCAGTACTTC	CASSPRRGEQYF
TRBV3-1/TRBV3-2	-	TRBJ2-3	TRBD1	TGTGCCAGCAGCAGACGGACAGGGGGCGCGGCAGATACGCAGTATTTT	CASSRRTGGAADTQYF
TRBV3-1/TRBV3-2	once	TRBJ2-5	-	TGTGCCAGCAGCCAAGTCCGTAGAGAGACCCAGTACTTC	CASSQVRRETQYF
TRBV7-2	-	TRBJ2-2	-	TGTGCCAGCAGCCCCCGGCCTAGCGTTTGGAACACCGGGGAGCTGTTTTTT	CASSPRPSVWNTGELFF
TRBV5-8	-	TRBJ2-2	-	TGTGCCAGCAGCCTGGAACCAACACGGGGAAACACCGGGGAGCTGTTTTTT	CASSLEPTRGNTGELFF
TRBV6-6	-	TRBJ2-1	TRBD2	TGTGCCAGCAGTCTCTCGGGACAGTACGGGACTAGCGGGAGAGAAAATGAGCAGTTCTTC	CASSLSGQYGTSGRENEQFF
TRBV6-2/TRBV6-3	-	TRBJ2-7	-	TGTGCCAGCAGTGACCCCTTGCGGTTCTACGAGCAGTACTTC	CASSDPLRFYEQYF
TRBV2	once	TRBJ2-5	-	TGTGCCAGCAGTGATGAGGCGGGTAAGGAGACCCAGTACTTC	CASSDEAGKETQYF
TRBV28	once	TRBJ2-1	TRBD2	TGTGCCAGCAGTACACGGACTAGCGGGAGGTTCCATGAGCAGTTCTTC	CASSTRTSGRFHEQFF
TRBV28	-	TRBJ2-5	-	TGTGCCAGCAGTTTATGGATAAGGGGGGGCGGAGAGACCCAGTACTTC	CASSLWIRGGGETQYF
TRBV7-2	-	TRBJ2-2	-	TGTGCCAGCAGCTTAACTACGAACACCGGGGAGCTGTTTTTT	CASSLTTNTGELFF
TRBV27	-	TRBJ2-2	TRBD2	TGTGCCAGCGCAAGGGAGGGTGCCGCCGGGGAGCTGTTTTTT	CASAREGAAGELFF
TRBV6-2/TRBV6-3	-	TRBJ2-1	-	TGTGCCAGCAGTTACGGCTCTTTGGGGCTCCGCAATGAGCAGTTCTTC	CASSYGSLGLRNEQFF
TRBV14	-	TRBJ1-6	-	TGTGCCAGCAGCCAACGGCAGGCCGATAATTATGGTTCACCCCTCCACTTT	CASSQRQADNYGSPLHF
TRBV30	-	TRBJ2-5	TRBD2	TGTGCCTGGAGTCCTAGCGGGAGGACAAGCGTTGAGACCCAGTACTTC	CAWSPSGRTSVETQYF
TRBV20-1	-	TRBJ2-4	-	TGCAGTGCTAGTCTAGCAGGCTCGTCGGCCAAAAACATTCAGTACTTC	CSASLAGSSAKNIQYF
TRBV7-8	-	TRBJ2-7	-	TGTGCCAGCAGCTTAGTCGGTGGGCTCAGCTCCTACGAGCAGTACTTC	CASSLVGGLSSYEQYF
TRBV28	-	TRBJ2-7	-	TGTGCCAGCAGCTTGGAGCAGGGCTACGAGCAGTACTTC	CASSLEQGYEQYF
TRBV5-6	-	TRBJ1-1	TRBD1	TGTGCCAGCAGCTTTAACAGGGGGGACACTGAAGCTTTCTTT	CASSFNRGDTEAFF
TRBV12-3/TRBV12-4	-	TRBJ2-1	-	TGTGCCAGCAGTTGGCTTACTGAGGATGAGCAGTTCTTC	CASSWLTEDEQFF
TRBV18	-	TRBJ2-3	TRBD2	TGTGCCAGCTCACCTTGGACTAGCCCACCCACAGATACGCAGTATTTT	CASSPWTSPPTDTQYF
TRBV28	-	TRBJ1-2	TRBD1	TGTGCCAGCAGCCCTCAACAGGGGGCTCTCTCTGGCTACACCTTC	CASSPQQGALSGYTF
TRBV18	few	TRBJ1-1	-	TGTGCCAGCTCACCAGCGGGGAACACTGAAGCTTTCTTT	CASSPAGNTEAFF
TRBV6-2/TRBV6-3	few	TRBJ1-1	TRBD1	TGTGCCAGCAGTCCCCAGGGGGGCAGGGCCCCGCGGAACACTGAAGCTTTCTTT	CASSPQGGRAPRNTEAFF
TRBV28	-	TRBJ2-2	TRBD1	TGTGCCAGCAGTTTATTACAGGGGGCAGGACCCGGGGAGCTGTTTTTT	CASSLLQGAGPGELFF
TRBV20-1	few	TRBJ1-5	-	TGCAGTGCTAGTTTCTATAGCAATCAGCCCCAGCATTTT	CSASFYSNQPQHF
TRBV30	-	TRBJ2-7	TRBD2	TGTGCCTGGAGTACCAGCGGGGCCGCCGAGCAGTACTTC	CAWSTSGAAEQYF